This T cell receptor beta chain is from a study of blood T cell repertoires in COVID-19. The method was immunoSEQ multiplex PCR; TCRdb's version includes in-frame clones alone and lacks a portion of them. The sample contains 75,000 to 100,000 clones, 83% of which appear only once. In this sample, this clone turned up a few times. V dropped 0 bases and J dropped 4 bases, with 7 bases sitting between them. The CDR3 spans 13 residues. Germline CDR1 reads SGHDN; CDR2 reads FVKESK. The clonotype comes from an elderly woman with acute or convalescent COVID-19. The sample was peripheral blood. The chain combines TRBV14 with TRBJ2-7; no clear D gene. Here the CDR3 reads CASSQDTVYEQYF. The DNA for the CDR3 is TGTGCCAGCAGCCAAGATACGGTTTACGAGCAGTACTTC.